This section outlines one T cell receptor (beta chain) sequence together with its context. The sample belongs to a study of PD-L1 blockade in urothelial cancer. Study overall: Analyses used blood from 3 weeks (second dose) and 6 weeks after treatment start.

Only in-frame clones appear in the TCRdb table, and some are missing; sequencing was by immunoSEQ multiplex PCR. The data hold 90,000 to 130,000 clones, with around 90% observed a single time. This CDR3 spans 15 amino acids. V dropped 1 base and J dropped 4 bases, with 10 bases sitting between them. CDR1 is SGHTA and CDR2 is FQGNSA in the germline V gene. Stated time point: peripheral blood 6 weeks after treatment start. This chain links TRBV7-2 with TRBJ1-4; D possibly corresponds to TRBD1 (5 bases). The sample was PBMCs, taken around atezolizumab (anti-PD-L1) treatment. The source of this sequence is a man between 60 and 70 years old with urothelial cancer. CDR3 DNA sequence: TGTGCCAGCAGCTTAGGTGGGACTATTAATGAAAAACTGTTTTTT. This codes for CASSLGGTINEKLFF.